This note documents a single T cell receptor (beta chain) sequence. The data stem from a study of T cell responses to AZD1222 COVID-19 vaccine. The protocol was immunoSEQ multiplex PCR, while the TCRdb copy is restricted to in-frame clones and leaves out a portion. The data show 60,000 to 75,000 clones, with roughly 84% seen just once and about 20% held by the top ten. The CDR3 covers 19 residues. Between the trimmed V and J ends, which lost 5 bases and 4 bases, there was a span of 25 bases. Germline V lookup: CDR1 SGHKS, CDR2 YYEKEE (reference sequence). This sequence was found in an adult in good health. This specimen was peripheral blood, taken on day 0 of AZD1222 vaccination. The chain employs TRBV5-5 and TRBJ2-6, with D possibly being TRBD1 (5 bases). The CDR3 DNA reads as TGTGCCAGCAGTTTGCTTGGTGCTAGGGGCGCAAGGGGGGCCAACGTCCTGACTTTC. Residues: CASSLLGARGARGANVLTF.